The 25 T cell receptor beta chains given below trace back to one sample, sequenced in a study of quantifying T cell responses using KT2 cells. Overall study: RNA was reverse transcribed with TCR alpha and beta constant-region primers.

A single-stranded UMI oligo with SP2 sequence was ligated to cDNA 3' ends. First-round PCR used approximately 4 cycles and beta primers RC1.1 and RC1.2 covering TRBC1 and TRBC2. Each CDR3 protein is one row after TCRdb ran MiXCR on the UMI-ligation and nested PCR reads. Among about 30,000 distinct CDR3 sequences listed, approximately 6.8% were seen once. Sequencing input: PBMCs spiked with cells of the T cell clone KT2. All receptors come from a human donor.

This clonotype was counted ten times or more. The V call is TRBV5-6, the J call TRBJ1-2, with 7 bases lining up with TRBD1. The ends lost 2 bases at V and 4 bases at J; junction bases unmatched: 2. The germline V gene has CDR1 SGHDT and CDR2 YYEEEE. This CDR3 spans 13 amino acids. The CDR3 region is CASSFGDSYGYTF. CDR3 DNA sequence: TGTGCCAGCAGCTTTGGGGACAGCTATGGCTACACCTTC.

This clonotype was detected ten times or more. The chain combines TRBV30 with TRBJ1-1; maybe TRBD1 (5 bases). Per germline, CDR1 GTSNPN and CDR2 SVGIG (reference sequence). V shed 2 bases and J shed 4 bases, with 11 bases lying between them. The CDR3 is 13 amino acids. The CDR3 region has the DNA TGTGCCTGGAGTCAGCAGGGACTCACTGAAGCTTTCTTT. Encoded protein: CAWSQQGLTEAFF.

This clonotype was counted at least ten times. The rearrangement joins TRBV29-1 to TRBJ1-5; no clear D. Per the germline V gene, CDR1 is SQVTM and CDR2 is ANQGSEA. The CDR3 has 12 residues. V was clipped by 6 bases and J by 4 bases, with 10 bases between them. The CDR3 DNA is TGCAGCGTGGGCTCAAATAATCAGCCCCAGCATTTT. This sequence encodes CSVGSNNQPQHF.

Ten or more counts support this clonotype. The rearrangement uses TRBV12-3 or TRBV12-4 and TRBJ1-1; no clear D gene. The CDR3 sequence is 15 residues long. V was cut by 5 bases and J by 3 bases, with 16 bases left in between. The CDR3 DNA sequence: TGTGCCAGCAGTCCACGTGGATCGGCTGACACTGAAGCTTTCTTT. Translation: CASSPRGSADTEAFF.

The chain carries TRBV12-3 or TRBV12-4 and TRBJ1-1; a possible D gene is TRBD1 (6 bases). V was clipped by 6 bases and J by 9 bases, with 17 bases between them. There are 13 residues in the CDR3. The CDR3 spells CASRLPGASQAFF. The CDR3 DNA sequence: TGTGCCAGCAGGCTCCCAGGGGCTTCCCAAGCTTTCTTT.

This clonotype was detected only a few times. The V gene is TRBV6-5, the J gene TRBJ2-7; 7 nucleotides match TRBD1. The germline CDR1 and CDR2 sequences are MNHEY and SVGAGI. This CDR3 is built from 17 residues. Germline trimming cut 2 bases from V and 4 bases from J; bases unmatched to any gene: 14. DNA of the CDR3: TGTGCCAGCAGTTACCGAATCCGGACAGGAGACTTATACGAGCAGTACTTC. This sequence encodes CASSYRIRTGDLYEQYF.

This clonotype was found a few times. This chain links TRBV2 with TRBJ2-3, with D possibly TRBD1 on 6 matching bases. CDR3 size: 13 residues. V was pared by 8 bases and J by 5 bases, with 14 bases between. From germline, CDR1 is SNHLY and CDR2 FYNNEI. The CDR3 coding sequence is TGTGCCAGCTTGTTCCTAGGGGGAGATACGCAGTATTTT. Translating gives CASLFLGGDTQYF.

This chain joins TRBV9 and TRBJ2-1; 10 bases match TRBD2. The CDR3 consists of 17 residues. The V and J ends lost 0 bases and 5 bases, in that order; junction bases with no gene match: 8. Germline values: CDR1 SGDLS, CDR2 YYNGEE. In DNA form, the CDR3 reads TGTGCCAGCAGCGTAGGGAGTAGCGGGGGGCAACACAATGAGCAGTTCTTC. Translation: CASSVGSSGGQHNEQFF.

This clonotype was counted only a few times. The rearrangement joins TRBV7-2 to TRBJ1-1; D remains ambiguous. Trimming left V 0 bases short and J 8 bases short, with 10 bases between. Germline V gene lookup returns CDR1 SGHTA and CDR2 FQGNSA. This CDR3 is built from 13 residues. CDR3 amino acids: CASSLARLTEAFF. The CDR3 DNA is TGTGCCAGCAGCTTAGCACGGCTAACCGAAGCTTTCTTT.

This clonotype has at least ten counts. This sequence joins TRBV14 and TRBJ1-6; unclear D gene. The CDR3 totals 12 residues. The germline V gene has CDR1 SGHDN and CDR2 FVKESK. Deletions cut 4 bases from V and 13 bases from J, with 11 bases between. CDR3 protein: CASSLGPAPLHF. The DNA for the CDR3 is TGTGCCAGCAGCCTTGGACCCGCGCCCCTCCACTTT.

There are many counts of this clonotype. The chain links TRBV19 to TRBJ2-3; the D is unclear. This CDR3 is 13 amino acids long. Germline CDR1 LNHDA, CDR2 SQIVND (reference sequence). With 3 bases removed from V and 1 base from J, the gap between germline ends came to 5 bases. The CDR3 DNA reads as TGTGCCAGTAGTATGTTGGGCACAGATACGCAGTATTTT. This sequence encodes CASSMLGTDTQYF. Full variable domain (outside the CDR3, taken from reference TRBV19 and TRBJ2-3): DGGITQSPKYLFRKEGQNVTLSCEQNLNHDAMYWYRQDPGQGLRLIYYSQIVNDFQKGDIAEGYSVSREKKESFPLTVTSAQKNPTAFYLCASSMLGTDTQYFGPGTRLTVL.

This clonotype was observed at least ten times. This chain links TRBV5-1 with TRBJ1-1; TRBD1 agrees at 7 bases. From germline, CDR1 is SGHRS and CDR2 YFSETQ. The CDR3 extends over 14 amino acids. V lost 0 bases, J lost 4 bases, and 3 bases stayed unmatched. The CDR3 coding sequence is TGCGCCAGCAGCTTGGCCAGGGGGAGCACTGAAGCTTTCTTT. It translates to CASSLARGSTEAFF.

There are a few counts of this clonotype. The chain links TRBV5-1 to TRBJ2-7; D is unresolved. Trimming removed 0 bases at V and 3 bases at J, with 4 bases between. The CDR3 consists of 12 residues. Germline V gene sequence: CDR1 SGHRS, CDR2 YFSETQ. This CDR3 is CASSLDDYEQYF. DNA of the CDR3: TGCGCCAGCAGCTTGGACGACTACGAGCAGTACTTC.

This clonotype was found many times. The gene calls are TRBV19 and TRBJ1-4; D is possibly TRBD1 (6 bases). The CDR3 is 15 residues long. Trimming cost V 5 bases and J 4 bases, with 14 bases left between them. Per germline, CDR1 LNHDA and CDR2 SQIVND (reference sequence). The CDR3 spells CASSLRTDYNEKLFF. CDR3 nucleotide sequence: TGTGCCAGTAGTTTGCGGACAGATTATAATGAAAAACTGTTTTTT.

The chain is built from TRBV6-5 and TRBJ2-6, with unresolved D. V gave up 6 bases and J gave up 3 bases, with 12 bases separating them. There are 15 residues in the CDR3. In germline, CDR1 is MNHEY, CDR2 SVGAGI. CDR3 sequence reads: CASSRNVDGANVLTF. DNA for the CDR3: TGTGCCAGCAGCCGGAACGTGGATGGGGCCAACGTCCTGACTTTC.

By share of the sample, this clonotype is medium-sized (0.01 to 0.1%). V and J are TRBV6-2 or TRBV6-3 and TRBJ1-2; the D gene is possibly TRBD1 (5 bases). Trimming pared 7 bases from V and 7 bases from J, leaving 13 bases between. The germline gives CDR1 MNHEY, CDR2 SVGEGT. This CDR3 contains 12 residues. CDR3 residues: CASTHQGRGYTF. DNA of the CDR3: TGTGCCAGCACTCACCAGGGTCGTGGCTACACCTTC.

This clonotype was seen many times. The gene calls are TRBV3-1 and TRBJ1-5; D is uncertain. The CDR3 spans 12 residues. Germline V gives CDR1 LGHDT, CDR2 YNNKEL (reference sequence). The V end lost 1 base, the J end lost 6 bases, and 4 bases lay between the germline ends. For the CDR3, the DNA is TGTGCCAGCAGCCAAGGTACTCAGCCCCAGCATTTT. Residues: CASSQGTQPQHF.

By share, this clonotype counts as medium-sized. V gene TRBV29-1 combines with J gene TRBJ1-1, with D tentatively TRBD1 (5 bases). CDR3 length: 13 residues. The V gene's germline CDR1 is SQVTM and CDR2 ANQGSEA. Trimming pared 4 bases from V and 6 bases from J, leaving 15 bases between. CDR3 in DNA: TGCAGCGTTGGGAACGGGGACTGGGCTGAAGCTTTCTTT. Translation: CSVGNGDWAEAFF.

This clonotype was detected many times. The rearrangement links TRBV9 to TRBJ1-2; 7 bases match TRBD1. The J segment lost 6 bases and the V segment lost 4 bases, leaving 18 bases of the junction unmatched. Germline V gene data show CDR1 as SGDLS and CDR2 as YYNGEE. This CDR3 has 17 residues. The chain's CDR3 is CASSTDDRASWGDGYTF. The CDR3 nucleotides are TGTGCCAGCAGCACTGACGACAGGGCCAGCTGGGGAGATGGCTACACCTTC.

This clonotype has just a few counts. This chain uses TRBV2 with TRBJ1-1; D is uncertain. Germline CDR1 reads SNHLY; CDR2 reads FYNNEI. This CDR3 is 15 amino acids long. With 2 bases removed from V and 4 bases from J, the gap between germline ends came to 14 bases. CDR3 nucleotides: TGTGCCAGCAGTGAAACGAAAGGATCGATCACTGAAGCTTTCTTT. Protein sequence: CASSETKGSITEAFF.

This clonotype was seen many times. The rearrangement links TRBV7-8 to TRBJ2-5, with D possibly TRBD1 on 6 matching bases. Germline V gene data show CDR1 as SGHVS and CDR2 as FQNEAQ. Trimming took off 5 bases at V and 5 bases at J, with 12 bases between the two ends. CDR3 length: 13 amino acids. CDR3 sequence reads: CASSRGMVETQYF. In DNA, the CDR3 is TGTGCCAGCAGCAGGGGGATGGTGGAGACCCAGTACTTC.

The rearrangement links TRBV6-5 to TRBJ2-1; TRBD2 matches 8 bases. This CDR3 contains 14 residues. V gave up 4 bases and J gave up 9 bases; unmatched junction bases: 8. Germline V gene sequence: CDR1 MNHEY, CDR2 SVGAGI. The CDR3, as DNA: TGTGCCAGCAGTTTTGGGACTAGTGTGGCTGAGCAGTTCTTC. This sequence encodes CASSFGTSVAEQFF.

There are many counts of this clonotype. The chain combines TRBV6-5 with TRBJ1-5; tentatively, D is TRBD1 (5 bases). Trimming removed 0 bases at V and 7 bases at J, with 10 bases between. This CDR3 spans 14 amino acids. Germline CDR1 is MNHEY and CDR2 is SVGAGI. The CDR3 region is CASSYSRGGQPQHF. The CDR3 DNA follows: TGTGCCAGCAGTTACTCGAGGGGAGGCCAGCCCCAGCATTTT.

This clonotype was picked up a small number of times. The CDR3 protein is CASREESSYNEQFF. The CDR3 DNA reads as TGTGCCTCCCGGGAGGAGTCATCATACAATGAGCAGTTCTTC. The V call is TRBV13, the J call TRBJ2-1; 7 bases agree with TRBD2. The CDR3 is 14 amino acids. Germline lookup yields CDR1 PRHDT and CDR2 FYEKMQ (reference sequence). The J segment lost 4 bases and the V segment lost 11 bases, leaving 11 bases of the junction unmatched.

The table lists this clonotype with many counts. V and J are TRBV6-4 and TRBJ2-3; 7 bases map to TRBD2. V gave up 4 bases and J gave up 3 bases; unmatched junction bases: 1. CDR3 length: 13 residues. CDR1 and CDR2 from the germline V gene are MRHNA and SNTAGT. CDR3 coding DNA: TGTGCCAGCAGTGTTAGCGGGACAGATACGCAGTATTTT. It codes for CASSVSGTDTQYF.